This T cell receptor beta chain emerged from a study of blood T cell repertoires in COVID-19. About the research overall: T cells, B-cell-depleted T cells, or PBMCs provided the cDNA or gDNA that served as material.

Source study methods: Reference gene primer amplification gave nucleated cell count estimates. Sequencing was performed with immunoSEQ multiplex PCR; in TCRdb, only in-frame clones are kept and a portion is missing. V, J and clone size are those of that table, while D and trimming were read from the DNA. Of roughly 40,000 clones in the sample, approximately 83% were seen once. Germline V gene sequence: CDR1 SEHNR, CDR2 FQNEAQ (reference sequence). The CDR3 loop spans 14 amino acids. Trimming at V came to 6 bases and at J to 8 bases, leaving 6 bases not matched to a gene. The sample taken for sequencing was peripheral blood. V is TRBV7-9 and J is TRBJ1-6; the match to TRBD1 covers 8 bases. This TCR was sampled from a man in his forties or fifties with active COVID-19. The chain's CDR3 is CASRPGQGYSPLHF. CDR3 DNA: TGTGCCAGCAGACCTGGACAGGGATATTCACCCCTCCACTTT. Filled out from reference TRBV7-9 and TRBJ1-6, the complete variable domain reads DTGVSQNPRHKITKRGQNVTFRCDPISEHNRLYWYRQTLGQGPEFLTYFQNEAQLEKSRLLSDRFSAERPKGSFSTLEIQRTEQGDSAMYLCASRPGQGYSPLHFGNGTRLTVT.